The clone carrying this TCR beta chain was counted a few times. Its target is unknown. CDR1 is SGHAT and CDR2 is FQNNGV in the germline V gene. Deletions cut 2 bases from V and 8 bases from J, with 16 bases between. The CDR3 spans 15 residues. RNA, once extracted, was reverse transcribed into cDNA for use as the sequencing template. Produced via immunoSEQ multiplex PCR; TCRdb's table is partial and in-frame only. The sample contains more than 95,000 clones, around 48% of which appear only once. The sample originates from a study of CD8+ T cells in alopecia areata. General observations from the study: In lesional scalp, particularly from alopecia totalis/universalis, clonality was higher than in normal scalp. In patients, TCRs were shared less clearly than in mice, and HLA may possibly be involved.

Peripheral blood samples and lesional scalp punch biopsies were obtained from alopecia areata patients. Both CD4+ and CD8+ T cells were separated by sorting PBMCs. The chain is built from TRBV11-2 and TRBJ2-1, with D possibly called TRBD1 or TRBD2 (6 bases each). The source material was NKG2D-low CD8+ T cells sorted from blood. The sequence derives from a human donor with alopecia areata. CDR3 nucleotide sequence: TGTGCCAGCAGCTTAAAGGCCGGGGGCCGAGATGAGCAGTTCTTC. It is translated as CASSLKAGGRDEQFF.